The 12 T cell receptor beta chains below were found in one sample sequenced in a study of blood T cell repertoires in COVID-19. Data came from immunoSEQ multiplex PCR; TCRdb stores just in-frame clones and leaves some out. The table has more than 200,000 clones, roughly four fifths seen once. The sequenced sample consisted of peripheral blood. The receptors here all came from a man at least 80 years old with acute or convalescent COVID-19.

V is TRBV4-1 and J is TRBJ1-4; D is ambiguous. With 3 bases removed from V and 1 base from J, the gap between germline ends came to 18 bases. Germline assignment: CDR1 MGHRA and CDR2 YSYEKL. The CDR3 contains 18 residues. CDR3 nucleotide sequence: TGCGCCAGCAGCCACGGCGGTAGTAGAGGGCGAACTAATGAAAAACTGTTTTTT. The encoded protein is CASSHGGSRGRTNEKLFF.

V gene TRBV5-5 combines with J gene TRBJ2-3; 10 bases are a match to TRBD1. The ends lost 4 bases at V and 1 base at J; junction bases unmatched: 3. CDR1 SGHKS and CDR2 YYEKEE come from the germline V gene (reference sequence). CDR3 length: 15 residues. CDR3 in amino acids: CASSKTGGGTDTQYF. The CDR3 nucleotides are TGTGCCAGCAGCAAGACAGGGGGCGGCACAGATACGCAGTATTTT.

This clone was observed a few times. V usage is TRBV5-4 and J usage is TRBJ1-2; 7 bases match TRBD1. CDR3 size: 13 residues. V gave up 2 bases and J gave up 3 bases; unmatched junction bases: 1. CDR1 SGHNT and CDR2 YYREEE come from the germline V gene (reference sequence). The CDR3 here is CASSFTGDYGYTF. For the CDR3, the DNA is TGTGCCAGCAGCTTTACAGGGGACTATGGCTACACCTTC.

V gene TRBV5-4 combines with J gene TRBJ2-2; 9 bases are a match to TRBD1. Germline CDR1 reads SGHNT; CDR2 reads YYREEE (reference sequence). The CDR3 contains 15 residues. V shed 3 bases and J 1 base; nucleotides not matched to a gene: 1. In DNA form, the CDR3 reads TGTGCCAGCAGCTCGGGACAGGGGAACACCGGGGAGCTGTTTTTT. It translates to CASSSGQGNTGELFF.

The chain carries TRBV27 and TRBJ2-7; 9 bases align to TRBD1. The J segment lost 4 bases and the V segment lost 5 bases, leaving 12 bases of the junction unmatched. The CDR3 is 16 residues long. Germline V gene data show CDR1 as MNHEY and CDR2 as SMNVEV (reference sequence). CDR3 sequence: CASSLTGQGMLYEQYF. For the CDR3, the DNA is TGTGCCAGCAGTCTCACCGGACAGGGGATGTTGTACGAGCAGTACTTC.

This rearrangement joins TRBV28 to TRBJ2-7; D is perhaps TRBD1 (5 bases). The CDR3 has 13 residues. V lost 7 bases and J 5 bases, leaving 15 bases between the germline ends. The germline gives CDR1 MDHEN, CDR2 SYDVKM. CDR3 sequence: CASTPGIPDEQYF. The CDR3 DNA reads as TGTGCCAGCACCCCAGGGATTCCTGACGAGCAGTACTTC.

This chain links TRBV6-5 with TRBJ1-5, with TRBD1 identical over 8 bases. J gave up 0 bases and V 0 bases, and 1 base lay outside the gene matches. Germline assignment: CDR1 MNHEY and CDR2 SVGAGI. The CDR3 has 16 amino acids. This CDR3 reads CASSYSGTGSNQPQHF. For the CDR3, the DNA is TGTGCCAGCAGTTACTCCGGGACAGGTAGCAATCAGCCCCAGCATTTT.

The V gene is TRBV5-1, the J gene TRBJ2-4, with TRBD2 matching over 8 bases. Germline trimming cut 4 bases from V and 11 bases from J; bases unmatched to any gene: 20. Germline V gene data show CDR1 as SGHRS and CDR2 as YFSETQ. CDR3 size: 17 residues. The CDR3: CASSPRRFTGAGAVQYF. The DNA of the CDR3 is TGCGCCAGCAGCCCCCGTCGGTTTACGGGAGCGGGGGCGGTTCAGTACTTC. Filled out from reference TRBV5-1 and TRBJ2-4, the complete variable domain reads KAGVTQTPRYLIKTRGQQVTLSCSPISGHRSVSWYQQTPGQGLQFLFEYFSETQRNKGNFPGRFSGRQFSNSRSEMNVSTLELGDSALYLCASSPRRFTGAGAVQYFGAGTRLSVL.

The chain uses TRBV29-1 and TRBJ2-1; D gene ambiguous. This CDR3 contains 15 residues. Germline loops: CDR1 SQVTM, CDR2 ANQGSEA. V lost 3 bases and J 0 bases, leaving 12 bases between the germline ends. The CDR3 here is CSVDNPFSSYNEQFF. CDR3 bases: TGCAGCGTTGATAACCCTTTCAGCTCCTACAATGAGCAGTTCTTC.

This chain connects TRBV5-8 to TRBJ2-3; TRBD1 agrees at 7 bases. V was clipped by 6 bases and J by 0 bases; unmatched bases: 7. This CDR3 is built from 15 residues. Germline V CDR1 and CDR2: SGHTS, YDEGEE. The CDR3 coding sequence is TGTGCCAGCACAAGGACAGGCGGCAGCACAGATACGCAGTATTTT. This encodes CASTRTGGSTDTQYF.

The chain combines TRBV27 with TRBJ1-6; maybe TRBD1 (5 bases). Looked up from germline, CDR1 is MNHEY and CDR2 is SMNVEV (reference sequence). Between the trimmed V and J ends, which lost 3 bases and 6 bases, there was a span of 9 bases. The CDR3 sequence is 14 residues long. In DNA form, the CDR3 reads TGTGCCAGCAGTTTGGTCAGGGCTAATTCACCCCTCCACTTT. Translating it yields CASSLVRANSPLHF.

The CDR3 region has the DNA TGTGCCAGCAGCTTGATCCCAGTCGGGGAATCACCCCTCCACTTT. This gives the protein CASSLIPVGESPLHF. V is TRBV7-9 and J is TRBJ1-6; no reliable D call. Germline V gene sequence: CDR1 SEHNR, CDR2 FQNEAQ (reference sequence). V shed 3 bases and J shed 10 bases, with 16 bases lying between them. This CDR3 has 15 residues.